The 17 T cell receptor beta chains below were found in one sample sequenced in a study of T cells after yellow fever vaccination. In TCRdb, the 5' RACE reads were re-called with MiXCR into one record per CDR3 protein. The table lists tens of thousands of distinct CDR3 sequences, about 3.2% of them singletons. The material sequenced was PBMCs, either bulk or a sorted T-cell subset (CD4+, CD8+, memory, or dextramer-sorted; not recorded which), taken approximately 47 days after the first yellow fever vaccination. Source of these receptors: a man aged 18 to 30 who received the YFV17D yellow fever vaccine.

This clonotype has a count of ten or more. This chain's CDR3 is CASSFTSGAILETQYF. The DNA for the CDR3 is TGTGCCAGCAGCTTTACTAGCGGGGCCATATTGGAGACCCAGTACTTC. The chain is built from TRBV7-2 and TRBJ2-5, with 10 bases aligning to TRBD2. With 3 bases clipped from V and 5 bases from J, the junction kept 9 bases outside the gene matches. Germline V gene sequence: CDR1 SGHTA, CDR2 FQGNSA. CDR3 length: 16 residues. Complete variable domain (other parts from reference TRBV7-2 and TRBJ2-5): GAGVSQSPSNKVTEKGKDVELRCDPISGHTALYWYRQSLGQGLEFLIYFQGNSAPDKSGLPSDRFSAERTGGSVSTLTIQRTQQEDSAVYLCASSFTSGAILETQYFGPGTRLLVL.

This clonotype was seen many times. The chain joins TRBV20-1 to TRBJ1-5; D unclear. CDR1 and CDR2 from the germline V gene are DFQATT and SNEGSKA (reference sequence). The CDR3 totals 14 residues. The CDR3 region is CSVSVLAKNQPQHF. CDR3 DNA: TGCAGCGTATCTGTCCTCGCGAAGAATCAGCCCCAGCATTTT.

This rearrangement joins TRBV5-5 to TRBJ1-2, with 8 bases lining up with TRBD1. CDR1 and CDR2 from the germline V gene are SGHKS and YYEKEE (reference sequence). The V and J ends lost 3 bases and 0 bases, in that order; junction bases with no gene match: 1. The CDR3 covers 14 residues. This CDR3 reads CASSWGQANYGYTF. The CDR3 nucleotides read TGTGCCAGCAGCTGGGGACAGGCTAACTATGGCTACACCTTC.

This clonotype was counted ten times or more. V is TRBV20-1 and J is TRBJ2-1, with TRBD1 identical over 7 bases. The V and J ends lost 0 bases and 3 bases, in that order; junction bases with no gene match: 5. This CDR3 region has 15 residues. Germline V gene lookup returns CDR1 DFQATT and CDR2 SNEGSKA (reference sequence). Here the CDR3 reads CSARDLTGYYNEQFF. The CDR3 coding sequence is TGCAGTGCTAGAGATTTGACAGGGTACTACAATGAGCAGTTCTTC.

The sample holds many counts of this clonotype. Here the CDR3 reads CSANRRGLNYGYTF. The CDR3 bases are TGCAGTGCTAATCGTAGAGGTCTTAACTATGGCTACACCTTC. The chain joins TRBV20-1 to TRBJ1-2; no clear D. CDR1 DFQATT and CDR2 SNEGSKA come from the germline V gene (reference sequence). The ends were cut back, 4 bases at V and 1 base at J, with 13 bases in the middle. CDR3 length equals 14 residues.

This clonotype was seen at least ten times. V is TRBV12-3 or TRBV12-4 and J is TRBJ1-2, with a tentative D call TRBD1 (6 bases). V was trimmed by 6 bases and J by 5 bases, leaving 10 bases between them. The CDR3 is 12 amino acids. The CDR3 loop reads CASSPTGYGYTF. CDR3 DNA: TGTGCCAGCAGCCCTACAGGGTATGGCTACACCTTC.

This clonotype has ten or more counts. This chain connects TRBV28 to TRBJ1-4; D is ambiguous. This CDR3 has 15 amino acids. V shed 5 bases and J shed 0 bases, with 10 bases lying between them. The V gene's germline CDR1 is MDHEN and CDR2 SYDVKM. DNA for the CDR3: TGTGCCAGCAGTCCTATTAGAGCAACTAATGAAAAACTGTTTTTT. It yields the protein CASSPIRATNEKLFF.

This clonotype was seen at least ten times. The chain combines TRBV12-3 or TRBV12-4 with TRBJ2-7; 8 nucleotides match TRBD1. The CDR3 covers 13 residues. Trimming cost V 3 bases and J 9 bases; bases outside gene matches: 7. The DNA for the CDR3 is TGTGCCAGCAGTTTGACCGGGACAGGCGTGCAGTACTTC. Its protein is CASSLTGTGVQYF.

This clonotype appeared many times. As DNA, the CDR3 is TGCGCCAGCAGCCAAGGTCAAGGGGGCTTTCAGCCCCAGCATTTT. Translation: CASSQGQGGFQPQHF. The chain has TRBV4-3 and TRBJ1-5; TRBD1 matches at 7 bases. Germline V gives CDR1 LGHNA, CDR2 YSLEER. Unmatched junction bases numbered 6, after V lost 1 base and J lost 6 bases. CDR3 length: 15 residues.

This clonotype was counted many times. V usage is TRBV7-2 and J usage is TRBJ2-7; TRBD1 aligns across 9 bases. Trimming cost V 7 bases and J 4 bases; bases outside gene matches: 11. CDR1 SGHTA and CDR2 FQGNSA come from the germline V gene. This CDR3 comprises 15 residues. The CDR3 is CASTHSGTGMYEQYF. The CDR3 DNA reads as TGTGCCAGCACCCACTCCGGGACAGGGATGTACGAGCAGTACTTC.

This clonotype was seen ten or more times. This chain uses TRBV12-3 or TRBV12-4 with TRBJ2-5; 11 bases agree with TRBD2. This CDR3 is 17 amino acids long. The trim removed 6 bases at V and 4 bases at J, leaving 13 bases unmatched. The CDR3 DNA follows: TGTGCCAGCAGACGGGGACTAGCGGAGGACAGTGCAGAGACCCAGTACTTC. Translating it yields CASRRGLAEDSAETQYF.

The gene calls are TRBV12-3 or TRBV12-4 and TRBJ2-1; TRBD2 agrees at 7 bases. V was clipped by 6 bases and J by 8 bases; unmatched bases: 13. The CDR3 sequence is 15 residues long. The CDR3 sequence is CASSLRGRAGYEQFF. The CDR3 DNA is TGTGCCAGCAGCTTAAGGGGACGAGCGGGGTATGAGCAGTTCTTC.

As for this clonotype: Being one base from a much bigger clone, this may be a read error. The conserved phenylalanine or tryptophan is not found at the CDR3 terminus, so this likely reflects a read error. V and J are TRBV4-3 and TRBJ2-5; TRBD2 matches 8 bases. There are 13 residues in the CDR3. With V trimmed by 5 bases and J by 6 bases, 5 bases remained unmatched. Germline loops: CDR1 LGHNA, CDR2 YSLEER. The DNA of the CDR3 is TGCGCCAGCAGCTCCGGACTAGCAAAGACCCAGTACCTC. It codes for CASSSGLAKTQYL.

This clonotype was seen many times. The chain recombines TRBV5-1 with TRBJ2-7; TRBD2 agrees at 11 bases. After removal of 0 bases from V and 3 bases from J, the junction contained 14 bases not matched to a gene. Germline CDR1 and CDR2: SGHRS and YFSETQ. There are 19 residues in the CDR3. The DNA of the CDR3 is TGCGCCAGCAGCTTGGAAGCTAGAGGGGGACTAGCGGAACTCTACGAGCAGTACTTC. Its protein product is CASSLEARGGLAELYEQYF.

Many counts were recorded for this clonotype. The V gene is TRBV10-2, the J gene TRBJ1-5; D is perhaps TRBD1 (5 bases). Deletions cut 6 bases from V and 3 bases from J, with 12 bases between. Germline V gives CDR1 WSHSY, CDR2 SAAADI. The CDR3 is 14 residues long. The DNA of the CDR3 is TGCGCCAGCAGCCCGACAGCCCTCAATCAGCCCCAGCATTTT. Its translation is CASSPTALNQPQHF.

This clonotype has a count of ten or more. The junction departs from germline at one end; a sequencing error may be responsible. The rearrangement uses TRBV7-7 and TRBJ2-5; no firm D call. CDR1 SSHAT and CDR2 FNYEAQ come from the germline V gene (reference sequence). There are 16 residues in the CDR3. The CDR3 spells CASSTQHLDGQETQYF. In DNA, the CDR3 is TGTGCTAGCAGCACCCAGCATCTCGACGGTCAAGAGACCCAGTACTTC.

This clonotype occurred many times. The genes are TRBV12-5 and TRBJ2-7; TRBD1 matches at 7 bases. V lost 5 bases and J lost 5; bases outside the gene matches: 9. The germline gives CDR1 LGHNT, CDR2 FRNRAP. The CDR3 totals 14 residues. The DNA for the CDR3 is TGTGCTAGTGGTCAGTCCGACAGGGACCACGAGCAGTACTTC. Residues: CASGQSDRDHEQYF.